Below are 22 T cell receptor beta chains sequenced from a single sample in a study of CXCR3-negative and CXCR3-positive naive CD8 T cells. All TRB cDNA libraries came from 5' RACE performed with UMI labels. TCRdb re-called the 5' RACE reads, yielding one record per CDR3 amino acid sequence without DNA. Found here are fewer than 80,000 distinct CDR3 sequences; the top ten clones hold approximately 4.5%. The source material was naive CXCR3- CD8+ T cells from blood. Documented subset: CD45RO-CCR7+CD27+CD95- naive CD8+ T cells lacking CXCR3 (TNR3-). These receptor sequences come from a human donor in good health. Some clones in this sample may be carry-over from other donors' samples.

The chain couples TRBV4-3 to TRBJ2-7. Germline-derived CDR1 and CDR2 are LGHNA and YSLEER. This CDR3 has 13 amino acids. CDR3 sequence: CASSQVFNYEQYF.

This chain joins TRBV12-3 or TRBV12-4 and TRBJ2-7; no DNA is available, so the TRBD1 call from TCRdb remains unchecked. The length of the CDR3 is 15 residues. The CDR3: CASSPDRGVYYEQYF.

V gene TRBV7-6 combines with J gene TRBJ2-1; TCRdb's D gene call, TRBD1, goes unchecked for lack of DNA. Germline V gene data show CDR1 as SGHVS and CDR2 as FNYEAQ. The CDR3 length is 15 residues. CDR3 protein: CASNPGGTPYNEQFF.

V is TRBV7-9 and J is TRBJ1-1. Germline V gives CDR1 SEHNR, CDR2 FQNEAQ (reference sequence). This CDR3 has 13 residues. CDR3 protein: CASSESLGIRAFF. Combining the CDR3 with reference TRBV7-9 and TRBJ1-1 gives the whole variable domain DTGVSQNPRHKITKRGQNVTFRCDPISEHNRLYWYRQTLGQGPEFLTYFQNEAQLEKSRLLSDRFSAERPKGSFSTLEIQRTEQGDSAMYLCASSESLGIRAFFGQGTRLTVV.

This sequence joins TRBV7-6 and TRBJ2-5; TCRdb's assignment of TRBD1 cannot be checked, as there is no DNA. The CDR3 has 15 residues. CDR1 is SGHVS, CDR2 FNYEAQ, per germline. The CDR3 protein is CASSLGAGVGETQYF.

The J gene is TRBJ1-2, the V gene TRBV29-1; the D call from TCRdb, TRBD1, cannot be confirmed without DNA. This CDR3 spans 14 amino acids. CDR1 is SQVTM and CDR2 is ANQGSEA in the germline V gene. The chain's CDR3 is CSVEEGAQHYGYTF.

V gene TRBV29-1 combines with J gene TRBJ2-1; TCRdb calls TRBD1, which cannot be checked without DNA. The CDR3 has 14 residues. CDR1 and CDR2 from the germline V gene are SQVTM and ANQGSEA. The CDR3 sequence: CSAEAEPGYNEQFF.

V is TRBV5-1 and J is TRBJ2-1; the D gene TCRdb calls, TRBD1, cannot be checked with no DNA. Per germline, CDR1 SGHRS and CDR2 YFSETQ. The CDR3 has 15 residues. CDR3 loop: CASSVGWRTDDEQFF.

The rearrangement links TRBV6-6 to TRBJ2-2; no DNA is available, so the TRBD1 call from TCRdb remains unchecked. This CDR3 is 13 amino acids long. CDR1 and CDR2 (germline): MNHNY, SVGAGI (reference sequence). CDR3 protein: CASSQGVSGELFF.

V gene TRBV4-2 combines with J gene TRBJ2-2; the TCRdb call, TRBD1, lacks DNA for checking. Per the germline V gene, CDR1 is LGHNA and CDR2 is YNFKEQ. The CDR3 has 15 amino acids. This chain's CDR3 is CASSQGTGDTGELFF.

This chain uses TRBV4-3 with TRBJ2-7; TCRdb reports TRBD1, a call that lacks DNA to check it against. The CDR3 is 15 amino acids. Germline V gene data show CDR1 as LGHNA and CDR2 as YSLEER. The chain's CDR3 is CASSQDSLQGYEQYF.

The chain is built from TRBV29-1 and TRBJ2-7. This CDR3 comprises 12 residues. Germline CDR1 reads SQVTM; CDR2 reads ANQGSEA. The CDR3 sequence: CSVHDSTYEQYF.

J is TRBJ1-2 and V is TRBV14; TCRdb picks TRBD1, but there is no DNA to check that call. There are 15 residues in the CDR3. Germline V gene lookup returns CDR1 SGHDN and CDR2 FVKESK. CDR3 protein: CASSQDAAGGNGYTF. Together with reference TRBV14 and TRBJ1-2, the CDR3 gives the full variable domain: EAGVTQFPSHSVIEKGQTVTLRCDPISGHDNLYWYRRVMGKEIKFLLHFVKESKQDESGMPNNRFLAERTGGTYSTLKVQPAELEDSGVYFCASSQDAAGGNGYTFGSGTRLTVV.

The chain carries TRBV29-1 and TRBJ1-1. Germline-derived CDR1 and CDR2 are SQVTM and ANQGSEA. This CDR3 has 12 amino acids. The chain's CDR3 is CSASPANTEAFF.

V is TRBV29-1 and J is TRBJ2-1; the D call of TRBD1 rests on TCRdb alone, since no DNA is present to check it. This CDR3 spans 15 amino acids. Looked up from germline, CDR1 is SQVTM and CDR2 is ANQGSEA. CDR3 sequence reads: CSVEDYRGPYNEQFF.

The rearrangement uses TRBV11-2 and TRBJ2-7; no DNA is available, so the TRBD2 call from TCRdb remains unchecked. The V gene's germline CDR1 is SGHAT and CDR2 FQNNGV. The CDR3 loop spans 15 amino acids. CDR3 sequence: CASSLGAWEGYEQYF.

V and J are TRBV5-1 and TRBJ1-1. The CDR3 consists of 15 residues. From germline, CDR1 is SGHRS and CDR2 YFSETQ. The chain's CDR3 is CASSLGDHLNTEAFF.

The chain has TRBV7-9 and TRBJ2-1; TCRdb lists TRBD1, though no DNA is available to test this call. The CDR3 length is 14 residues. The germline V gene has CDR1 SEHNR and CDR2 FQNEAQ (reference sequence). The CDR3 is CASSPPYPPKEQFF.

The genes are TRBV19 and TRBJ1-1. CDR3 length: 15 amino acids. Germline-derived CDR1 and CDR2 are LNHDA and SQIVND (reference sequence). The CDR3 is CASIARWQPNTEAFF.

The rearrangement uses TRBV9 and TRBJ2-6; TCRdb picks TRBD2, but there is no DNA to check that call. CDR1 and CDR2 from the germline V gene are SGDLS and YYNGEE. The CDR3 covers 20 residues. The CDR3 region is CASSVDPGEGPVAGANVLTF.

CDR3 sequence reads: CASSQEDVDNYEQYF. This chain connects TRBV4-3 to TRBJ2-7. Germline V lookup: CDR1 LGHNA, CDR2 YSLEER. CDR3 length: 15 residues.

CDR3 in amino acids: CSVALAGGLDTQYF. The chain uses TRBV29-1 and TRBJ2-3; TCRdb indicates TRBD2, and absent DNA this call remains unverified. CDR3 size: 14 residues. Germline lookup yields CDR1 SQVTM and CDR2 ANQGSEA.